The clone carrying this T cell receptor (beta chain) appeared once. V lost 5 bases, J lost 6 bases, and 23 bases stayed unmatched. The germline gives CDR1 SGHAT, CDR2 FQDESV (reference sequence). The CDR3 totals 19 residues. This sample's treatment: preoperative locoregional IRX-2 cytokine immunotherapy. This phase Ib study tested locoregional IRX-2 cytokine immunotherapy given before surgery. The data are from a study of preoperative IRX-2 immunotherapy in early breast cancer. Sequenced by immunoSEQ multiplex PCR; TCRdb stores in-frame clones only, minus some. Of under 6,000 clones in the sample, about 76% were seen once.

Source: tumor tissue, taken before IRX-2 immunotherapy. The clonotype comes from a human donor with breast cancer. The gene calls are TRBV11-1 and TRBJ2-3, with 7 bases that match TRBD2. Here the CDR3 reads CASSQAMRLAISGVDTQYF. DNA for the CDR3: TGTGCCAGCAGCCAAGCTATGAGACTAGCTATCTCGGGGGTGGATACGCAGTATTTT.